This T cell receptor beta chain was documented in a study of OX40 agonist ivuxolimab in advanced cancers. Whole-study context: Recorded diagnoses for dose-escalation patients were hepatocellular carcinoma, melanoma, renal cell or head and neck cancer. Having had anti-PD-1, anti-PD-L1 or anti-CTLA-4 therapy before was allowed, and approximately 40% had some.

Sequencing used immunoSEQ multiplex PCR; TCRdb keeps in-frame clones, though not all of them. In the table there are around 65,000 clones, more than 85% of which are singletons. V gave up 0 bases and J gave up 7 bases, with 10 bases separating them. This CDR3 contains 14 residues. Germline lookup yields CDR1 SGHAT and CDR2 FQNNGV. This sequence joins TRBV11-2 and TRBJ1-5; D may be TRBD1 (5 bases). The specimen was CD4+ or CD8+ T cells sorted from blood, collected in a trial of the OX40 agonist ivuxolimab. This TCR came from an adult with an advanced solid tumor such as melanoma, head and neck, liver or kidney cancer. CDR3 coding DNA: TGTGCCAGCAGCTTAGACCCGGGGCCCCAGCCCCAGCATTTT. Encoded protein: CASSLDPGPQPQHF.